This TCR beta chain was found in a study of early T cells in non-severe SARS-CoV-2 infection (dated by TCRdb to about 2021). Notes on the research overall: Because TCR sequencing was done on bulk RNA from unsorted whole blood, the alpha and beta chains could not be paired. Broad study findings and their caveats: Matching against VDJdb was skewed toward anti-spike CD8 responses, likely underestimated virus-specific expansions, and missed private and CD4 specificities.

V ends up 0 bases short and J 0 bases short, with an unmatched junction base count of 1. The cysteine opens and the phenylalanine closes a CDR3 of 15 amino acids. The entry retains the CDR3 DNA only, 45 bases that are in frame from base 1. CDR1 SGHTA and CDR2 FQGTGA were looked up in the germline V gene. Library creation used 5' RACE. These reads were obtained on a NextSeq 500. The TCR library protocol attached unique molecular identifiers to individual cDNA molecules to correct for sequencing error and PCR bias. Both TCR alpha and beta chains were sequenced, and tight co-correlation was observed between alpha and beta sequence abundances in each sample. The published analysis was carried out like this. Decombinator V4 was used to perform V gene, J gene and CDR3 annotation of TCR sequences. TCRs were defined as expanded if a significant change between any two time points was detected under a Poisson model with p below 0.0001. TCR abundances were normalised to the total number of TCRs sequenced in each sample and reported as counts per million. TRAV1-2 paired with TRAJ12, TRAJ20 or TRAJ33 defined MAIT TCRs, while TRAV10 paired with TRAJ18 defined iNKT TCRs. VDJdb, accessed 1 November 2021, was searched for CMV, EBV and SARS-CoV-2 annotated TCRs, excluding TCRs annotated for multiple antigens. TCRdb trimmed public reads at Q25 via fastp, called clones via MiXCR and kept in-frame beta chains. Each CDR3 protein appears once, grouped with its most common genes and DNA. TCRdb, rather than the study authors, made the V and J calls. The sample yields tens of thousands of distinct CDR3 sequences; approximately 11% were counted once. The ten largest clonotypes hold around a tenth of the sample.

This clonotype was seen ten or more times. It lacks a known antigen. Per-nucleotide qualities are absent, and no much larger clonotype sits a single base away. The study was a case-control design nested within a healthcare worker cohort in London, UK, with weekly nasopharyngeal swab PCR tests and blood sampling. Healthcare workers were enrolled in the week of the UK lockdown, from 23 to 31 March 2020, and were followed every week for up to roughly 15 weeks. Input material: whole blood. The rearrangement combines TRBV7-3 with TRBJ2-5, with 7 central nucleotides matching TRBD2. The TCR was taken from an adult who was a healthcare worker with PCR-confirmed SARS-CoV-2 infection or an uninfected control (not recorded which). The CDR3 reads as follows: CASSLTGGYQETQYF. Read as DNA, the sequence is TGTGCCAGCAGCTTAACGGGAGGGTACCAAGAGACCCAGTACTTC.